The clone carrying this T cell receptor (beta chain) came up a few times. Its antigen is not identified. The CDR3 is made up of 13 amino acids. Germline V gives CDR1 SGHVS, CDR2 FQNEAQ. V lost 6 bases to trimming and J lost 1 base, with 6 bases between them. As for time point: pre-treatment sample, taken before nivolumab and TIL therapy. Most excised metastases sampled were pleural nodules or supraclavicular lymph nodes. This sample was included in a study of TIL therapy for anti-PD-1-resistant metastatic lung cancer. Study context: Median patient age was about 55, ranging about 38-75 years. Median tumor mutation burden was approximately 1.5 mutations per megabase. Study-level findings and limits: TIL cultures after expansion showed higher clonality and lower diversity than baseline tumor (median about 5.6% vs 31%).

The immunoSEQ assay was v3. Sequencing depth was around 2.2 million read pairs for survey level, about 5-6.5 million for deep. The protocol was immunoSEQ multiplex PCR, while the TCRdb copy is restricted to in-frame clones and leaves out a portion. The sample has about 26,000 clones, 63% seen once. The genes are TRBV7-8 and TRBJ1-4, with D unclear. The clonotype originates from a woman between 25 and 80 years old with non-small cell lung cancer. The source material was tumor tissue, sampled at baseline. The CDR3 DNA reads TGTGCCAGCAGGGCCGTAACTAATGAAAAACTGTTTTTT. Encoded protein: CASRAVTNEKLFF. Using reference TRBV7-8 and TRBJ1-4 for the parts outside the CDR3, the full variable domain is GAGVSQSPRYKVAKRGQDVALRCDPISGHVSLFWYQQALGQGPEFLTYFQNEAQLDKSGLPSDRFFAERPEGSVSTLKIQRTQQEDSAVYLCASRAVTNEKLFFGSGTQLSVL.